A single sample is the source of the 31 T cell receptor beta chains below, sequenced in a study of blood T cell repertoires in COVID-19 (TCRdb year 2020). The library was prepared using the immunoSEQ multiplex PCR assay. TCRdb obtained this table from immuneACCESS and retained in-frame rearrangements with V and J assigned. These tables miss some clones; where compared with another copy, unresolved V genes account for less than half of the shortfall, and the remainder is unexplained. Within this sample are about 36,000 clones, with about nine tenths of them counted one time only. 4.8% of the sample is in the top ten clones. Specimen: peripheral blood. These receptors came from a human donor in a cohort sampled during active COVID-19.

The rearrangement uses TRBV19 and TRBJ2-3, with TRBD1 matching 10 bases. V trimming: 4 bases; J trimming: 4 bases; junction bases outside the gene matches: 11. The CDR3 runs to 17 residues. Germline V gives CDR1 LNHDA, CDR2 SQIVND (reference sequence). CDR3 nucleotides: TGTGCCAGTAGTACCGCGTTGGGACAGGGGATGTCAGATACGCAGTATTTT. It yields the protein CASSTALGQGMSDTQYF.

This clone is a singleton in its sample. J is TRBJ2-4 and V is TRBV3-1 (or the pseudogene TRBV3-2); the match to TRBD1 covers 9 bases. Per germline, CDR1 LGHDT and CDR2 YNNKEL (reference sequence). The CDR3 length is 17 residues. With 3 bases clipped from V and 1 base from J, the junction kept 7 bases outside the gene matches. The CDR3 is CASSQAGTGLAKNIQYF. The DNA of the CDR3 is TGTGCCAGCAGCCAGGCCGGGACAGGGTTGGCCAAAAACATTCAGTACTTC.

CDR3 in amino acids: CATHLAGGNEQFF. The CDR3 region has the DNA TGTGCCACCCACCTAGCGGGAGGCAATGAGCAGTTCTTC. The chain has TRBV10-3 and TRBJ2-1; 11 positions agree with TRBD2. Germline V CDR1 and CDR2: ENHRY, SYGVKD. CDR3 length: 13 amino acids. J lost 6 bases, V lost 10 bases, and 5 bases had no gene match.

This clone came up a few times. The chain carries TRBV5-4 and TRBJ2-7, with 10 bases identical to TRBD2. The CDR3 covers 17 residues. Looked up from germline, CDR1 is SGHNT and CDR2 is YYREEE (reference sequence). J was trimmed by 6 bases and V by 4 bases; bases with no gene match: 16. CDR3 sequence reads: CASSPGGTSGIFSEQYF. The CDR3 coding sequence is TGTGCCAGCAGCCCGGGGGGAACTAGCGGGATATTCTCCGAGCAGTACTTC.

J is TRBJ2-1 and V is TRBV3-1 (or the pseudogene TRBV3-2); 11 bases line up with TRBD2. Germline CDR1 and CDR2: LGHDT and YNNKEL (reference sequence). Germline trimming cut 0 bases from V and 4 bases from J; bases unmatched to any gene: 5. The CDR3 length is 17 residues. The CDR3 region has the DNA TGTGCCAGCAGCCAAGAAGGGGCTAGCGGGAGGTACAATGAGCAGTTCTTC. The encoded protein is CASSQEGASGRYNEQFF.

V is TRBV4-1 and J is TRBJ2-3; D possibly corresponds to TRBD1 (5 bases). Between the trimmed V and J ends, which lost 2 bases and 0 bases, there was a span of 18 bases. CDR1 and CDR2 (germline): MGHRA, YSYEKL. The CDR3 has 18 amino acids. Here the CDR3 reads CASSQLGPIKKSTDTQYF. Written as DNA, the CDR3 is TGCGCCAGCAGCCAACTGGGGCCGATTAAGAAAAGCACAGATACGCAGTATTTT.

The rearrangement joins TRBV19 to TRBJ2-7; tentatively, D is TRBD1 (5 bases). Trimming removed 5 bases at V and 0 bases at J, with 11 bases between. CDR3 length: 14 residues. Germline loops: CDR1 LNHDA, CDR2 SQIVND (reference sequence). The CDR3 protein is CASSLTANSYEQYF. As DNA, the CDR3 is TGTGCCAGTAGTCTGACAGCCAACTCCTACGAGCAGTACTTC.

The V and J genes are TRBV6-1 and TRBJ1-2; TRBD1 agrees at 10 bases. The trim removed 1 base at V and 4 bases at J, leaving 3 bases unmatched. The CDR3 contains 15 residues. Germline V lookup: CDR1 MNHNS, CDR2 SASEGT. DNA for the CDR3: TGTGCCAGCAGTGAAGGACAGGGGGCCTTCTATGGCTACACCTTC. This gives the protein CASSEGQGAFYGYTF.

The chain couples TRBV12-3 or TRBV12-4 to TRBJ1-3; D ambiguous. This CDR3 contains 12 residues. Trimming pared 4 bases from V and 8 bases from J, leaving 9 bases between. The CDR3 protein is CASSSYSDTIYF. The CDR3 DNA is TGTGCCAGCAGTTCCTACAGTGACACCATATATTTT.

The V gene is TRBV7-2, the J gene TRBJ2-3; possible D gene TRBD1, 5 bases. There are 15 residues in the CDR3. The V and J ends lost 5 bases and 6 bases respectively, with 18 bases between them. CDR1 SGHTA and CDR2 FQGNSA come from the germline V gene. The CDR3 protein is CASSPFPRARDTQYF. In DNA form, the CDR3 reads TGTGCCAGCAGCCCGTTCCCCAGGGCCAGGGATACGCAGTATTTT.

V and J are TRBV2 and TRBJ2-3; D perhaps matches TRBD2 (5 bases). Per the germline V gene, CDR1 is SNHLY and CDR2 is FYNNEI. The CDR3 totals 14 residues. V was shortened by 4 bases and J by 1 base, with 9 bases between the two germline ends. The CDR3 DNA is TGTGCCAGCAGTGGGGAGTCCGGCACAGATACGCAGTATTTT. Protein: CASSGESGTDTQYF.

The chain couples TRBV2 to TRBJ2-1, with D unclear. Germline V gene sequence: CDR1 SNHLY, CDR2 FYNNEI. CDR3 length equals 13 residues. V was clipped by 4 bases and J by 4 bases, with 8 bases between them. CDR3 residues: CASSVARYNEQFF. The DNA for the CDR3 is TGTGCCAGCAGTGTGGCCAGATACAATGAGCAGTTCTTC.

This chain connects TRBV9 to TRBJ2-3; maybe TRBD2 (5 bases). V was shortened by 0 bases and J by 0 bases, with 11 bases between the two germline ends. The CDR3 spans 16 residues. Looked up from germline, CDR1 is SGDLS and CDR2 is YYNGEE. The CDR3 loop is CASSVGSSPSTDTQYF. The CDR3 DNA sequence: TGTGCCAGCAGCGTAGGGTCTAGCCCCAGCACAGATACGCAGTATTTT.

The V gene is TRBV28, the J gene TRBJ1-5; D perhaps matches TRBD1 (6 bases). CDR1 is MDHEN, CDR2 SYDVKM, per germline. The CDR3 sequence is 12 residues long. CDR3 DNA: TGTGCAACCGAAAGGGGGAATCAGCCCCAGCATTTT. This translates into CATERGNQPQHF.

The J gene is TRBJ2-1, the V gene TRBV25-1; possible D gene TRBD2, 5 bases. The CDR3 extends over 14 amino acids. Germline CDR1 MGHDK, CDR2 SYGVNS. The germline V and J ends were trimmed by 2 bases and 2 bases, with 7 bases remaining between them. For the CDR3, the DNA is TGTGCCAGCAGTGAAGAGCGGACCTACAATGAGCAGTTCTTC. It codes for CASSEERTYNEQFF.

The V and J genes are TRBV6-5 and TRBJ2-7; D unresolved. The CDR3 has 13 residues. V gave up 5 bases and J gave up 1 base, with 9 bases separating them. Germline V gene sequence: CDR1 MNHEY, CDR2 SVGAGI. In DNA form, the CDR3 reads TGTGCCAGCAGTCCGACACCATCCTACGAGCAGTACTTC. It yields the protein CASSPTPSYEQYF.

The chain has TRBV19 and TRBJ2-7; D perhaps matches TRBD2 (6 bases). CDR1 and CDR2 from the germline V gene are LNHDA and SQIVND (reference sequence). The CDR3 totals 15 residues. V was clipped by 1 base and J by 6 bases, with 16 bases between them. In DNA form, the CDR3 reads TGTGCCAGTAGTATAGGAGTGGCTGGCGGGATCGAGCAGTACTTC. Encoded protein: CASSIGVAGGIEQYF.

CDR3 loop: CASSLETGGRNQPQHF. The CDR3 nucleotides are TGTGCCAGCAGCTTAGAAACCGGGGGGCGCAATCAGCCCCAGCATTTT. V and J are TRBV7-8 and TRBJ1-5, with D possibly being TRBD1 (6 bases). With 1 base removed from V and 2 bases from J, the gap between germline ends came to 12 bases. Germline V gene lookup returns CDR1 SGHVS and CDR2 FQNEAQ. The CDR3 sequence is 16 residues long. The whole variable domain, remainder taken from reference TRBV7-8 and TRBJ1-5, is GAGVSQSPRYKVAKRGQDVALRCDPISGHVSLFWYQQALGQGPEFLTYFQNEAQLDKSGLPSDRFFAERPEGSVSTLKIQRTQQEDSAVYLCASSLETGGRNQPQHFGDGTRLSIL.

This chain uses TRBV9 with TRBJ2-1; 11 nucleotides match TRBD2. V dropped 3 bases and J dropped 5; count of bases not matched to a gene: 10. This CDR3 is 17 amino acids long. The germline gives CDR1 SGDLS, CDR2 YYNGEE. The CDR3: CASSGSSGRPDHNEQFF. CDR3 bases: TGTGCCAGCAGCGGGTCTAGCGGGAGGCCAGACCACAATGAGCAGTTCTTC.

This clone has a single count. V usage is TRBV30 and J usage is TRBJ1-2; tentative D call: TRBD1 (6 bases). This CDR3 region has 16 residues. V gave up 0 bases and J gave up 0 bases, with 14 bases separating them. Looked up from germline, CDR1 is GTSNPN and CDR2 is SVGIG (reference sequence). CDR3 nucleotide sequence: TGTGCCTGGAGTGTACGTGTTTGGACAGCTAACTATGGCTACACCTTC. Residues: CAWSVRVWTANYGYTF.

This sequence joins TRBV5-5 and TRBJ2-4; a possible D gene is TRBD2 (5 bases). Per germline, CDR1 SGHKS and CDR2 YYEKEE (reference sequence). Trimming cost V 2 bases and J 0 bases, with 9 bases left between them. The CDR3 is 15 residues long. Here the CDR3 reads CASSFEAVAKNIQYF. The CDR3 nucleotides are TGTGCCAGCAGCTTTGAAGCGGTAGCCAAAAACATTCAGTACTTC.

The chain has TRBV5-1 and TRBJ2-7; possibly TRBD2 for D (5 bases). Germline values: CDR1 SGHRS, CDR2 YFSETQ. Trimming took off 3 bases at V and 6 bases at J, with 19 bases between the two ends. CDR3 length: 15 amino acids. CDR3 loop: CASSSRRTGRGEQYF. As DNA, the CDR3 is TGCGCCAGCAGCTCTAGACGCACGGGGAGAGGCGAGCAGTACTTC.

This clone came up once. The chain employs TRBV6-1 and TRBJ1-1, with D possibly matching TRBD1 (6 bases). V was pared by 2 bases and J by 4 bases, with 17 bases between. This CDR3 is 16 amino acids long. Germline lookup yields CDR1 MNHNS and CDR2 SASEGT. The CDR3 spells CASSERRGAMGTEAFF. Written as DNA, the CDR3 is TGTGCCAGCAGTGAAAGGCGGGGGGCTATGGGCACTGAAGCTTTCTTT.

The rearrangement joins TRBV3-1 (or the pseudogene TRBV3-2) to TRBJ2-7, with D possibly being TRBD1 (7 bases). V was pared by 0 bases and J by 3 bases, with 12 bases between. Looked up from germline, CDR1 is LGHDT and CDR2 is YNNKEL (reference sequence). This CDR3 is 15 amino acids long. The CDR3 bases are TGTGCCAGCAGCCAAGAAGGAGGGGGCATCTACGAGCAGTACTTC. This gives the protein CASSQEGGGIYEQYF.

Here the CDR3 reads CATSDSGLPTGAQHF. DNA of the CDR3: TGTGCCACCAGTGACTCAGGGCTACCTACGGGGGCCCAGCATTTT. The chain couples TRBV24-1 to TRBJ1-5; TRBD1 might be the D (5 bases). The CDR3 loop spans 15 amino acids. The ends were cut back, 4 bases at V and 11 bases at J, with 20 bases in the middle. Germline assignment: CDR1 KGHDR and CDR2 SFDVKD.

This clone has only one observation. V usage is TRBV5-1 and J usage is TRBJ1-5; a weak D match, TRBD1 (6 bases). The V end lost 0 bases, the J end lost 3 bases, and 10 bases lay between the germline ends. Germline CDR1 and CDR2: SGHRS and YFSETQ. This CDR3 has 15 residues. In DNA, the CDR3 is TGCGCCAGCAGCTTGGAACAGGGCTCCAATCAGCCCCAGCATTTT. As protein: CASSLEQGSNQPQHF.

This clone was seen a handful of times. The CDR3 here is CASSGQLVASYGYTF. The CDR3 DNA is TGTGCCAGCAGCGGACAGCTCGTAGCCTCCTATGGCTACACCTTC. V and J are TRBV2 and TRBJ1-2; TRBD1 is a possible D gene (6 bases). The ends were cut back, 6 bases at V and 4 bases at J, with 18 bases in the middle. The length of the CDR3 is 15 residues. Germline lookup yields CDR1 SNHLY and CDR2 FYNNEI.

V gene TRBV11-2 combines with J gene TRBJ2-3; unclear D gene. In germline, CDR1 is SGHAT, CDR2 FQNNGV. This CDR3 comprises 17 residues. Trimming took off 5 bases at V and 4 bases at J, with 22 bases between the two ends. Here the CDR3 DNA reads TGTGCCAGCAGCCCCGGCGGCCTCGGTAGAGGTCCAGATACGCAGTATTTT. Amino acid sequence: CASSPGGLGRGPDTQYF.

The rearrangement uses TRBV5-1 and TRBJ2-5, with D perhaps TRBD1 (8 bases). V lost 0 bases to trimming and J lost 5 bases, with 26 bases between them. This CDR3 is built from 19 residues. Germline V gives CDR1 SGHRS, CDR2 YFSETQ. CDR3 sequence reads: CASSLGSFGRDRGGETQYF. The CDR3, as DNA: TGCGCCAGCAGCTTGGGTTCCTTCGGCCGAGACAGGGGAGGGGAGACCCAGTACTTC.

The chain uses TRBV2 and TRBJ1-2; D possibly corresponds to TRBD1 (6 bases). The V gene lost 9 bases and the J gene lost 5 bases, with 16 bases spanning the gap. This CDR3 is 13 amino acids long. Germline CDR1 and CDR2: SNHLY and FYNNEI. The CDR3 DNA is TGTGCCAGTTCCGCCCAGGGGCTTTATGGCTACACCTTC. It yields the protein CASSAQGLYGYTF.

V gene TRBV19 combines with J gene TRBJ1-4; 12 nucleotides match TRBD1. The germline CDR1 and CDR2 sequences are LNHDA and SQIVND (reference sequence). This CDR3 has 16 amino acids. V shed 4 bases, J shed 7 bases, and the junction held 7 bases outside the gene matches. The CDR3 is CASSTVPGQGAEKLFF. In DNA form, the CDR3 reads TGTGCCAGTAGTACTGTTCCGGGACAGGGGGCTGAAAAACTGTTTTTT.